These 12 T cell receptor beta chains share one sample of origin, sequenced in a study of cytomegalovirus exposure and HLA in healthy donors (dated 2017 in TCRdb). Library preparation employed the immunoSEQ multiplex PCR assay. A mixture of 60 forward primers for TCR Vbeta segments and 13 reverse primers for TCR Jbeta segments was used in the multiplex PCR. The clones in this table, taken by TCRdb from immuneACCESS, are in-frame only. Not every clone is retained; where verified, under half of the shortfall comes from an unresolved V gene, and the cause of the rest is unknown. This sample lists approximately 76,000 clones; less than 80% were detected once. More than 2% of the sample lies in the top ten. What was sequenced was PBMCs. The source is a man aged 30-40 years in good health and CMV-seronegative.

V is TRBV10-2 and J is TRBJ2-1; maybe TRBD1 (6 bases). Germline CDR1 and CDR2: WSHSY and SAAADI. Trimming removed 8 bases from V and 5 bases from J, with 10 bases in between. CDR3 length: 12 residues. CDR3 protein: CASHRVNNEQFF. The CDR3 DNA follows: TGCGCCAGCCACAGGGTGAACAATGAGCAGTTCTTC.

The J gene is TRBJ1-1, the V gene TRBV19, with a tentative D call TRBD1 (6 bases). The CDR3 sequence is 11 residues long. The germline V gene encodes CDR1 LNHDA and CDR2 SQIVND (reference sequence). V was clipped by 7 bases and J by 7 bases, with 10 bases between them. The DNA of the CDR3 is TGTGCCAGTAAGAAGGGGGTTGAAGCTTTCTTT. This encodes CASKKGVEAFF. Drawing the rest from reference TRBV19 and TRBJ1-1, the complete variable domain is DGGITQSPKYLFRKEGQNVTLSCEQNLNHDAMYWYRQDPGQGLRLIYYSQIVNDFQKGDIAEGYSVSREKKESFPLTVTSAQKNPTAFYLCASKKGVEAFFGQGTRLTVV.

The chain is built from TRBV28 and TRBJ2-3, with D tentatively TRBD2 (5 bases). Looked up from germline, CDR1 is MDHEN and CDR2 is SYDVKM. V was shortened by 5 bases and J by 5 bases, with 17 bases between the two germline ends. This CDR3 comprises 15 residues. CDR3 DNA: TGTGCCAGCAGTCCCCCCCGGGGATGGGGAGATACGCAGTATTTT. Translation gives CASSPPRGWGDTQYF.

The chain is built from TRBV5-1 and TRBJ1-1; 7 positions match TRBD1. CDR1 SGHRS and CDR2 YFSETQ come from the germline V gene. CDR3 length equals 17 residues. The V and J ends lost 4 bases and 2 bases, in that order; junction bases with no gene match: 14. In nucleotides, the CDR3 is TGCGCCAGCAGCCGGGCAGCAGACAGGGAGAGAAACACTGAAGCTTTCTTT. It codes for CASSRAADRERNTEAFF.

The chain couples TRBV21-1 to TRBJ2-1; the D call of TRBD1 is as the table states it, not checked on the DNA. TRBV21-1 is designated a pseudogene. The CDR3 runs 13 residues. The CDR3 protein is CASSKSRGKLQFF. CDR3 nucleotides: TGTGCCAGCAGCAAATCCAGGGGCAAATTGCAGTTCTTC.

This clone was found once. The rearrangement uses TRBV7-2 and TRBJ2-3, with D unresolved. Germline V gives CDR1 SGHTA, CDR2 FQGNSA. Deletions cut 1 base from V and 2 bases from J, with 10 bases between. CDR3 size: 15 residues. CDR3 in amino acids: CASSLVEFYTDTQYF. The DNA for the CDR3 is TGTGCCAGCAGCTTAGTCGAGTTTTACACAGATACGCAGTATTTT.

The chain joins TRBV2 to TRBJ1-2; 9 nucleotides line up with TRBD1. Unmatched junction bases numbered 9, after V lost 3 bases and J lost 1 base. The CDR3 totals 17 residues. The germline CDR1 and CDR2 sequences are SNHLY and FYNNEI. The CDR3 DNA reads as TGTGCCAGCAGTGAGAGGGGACAGGGATTGTTTAACTATGGCTACACCTTC. Translation gives CASSERGQGLFNYGYTF.

This clone was found a few times. This same CDR3 is encoded by further DNA sequences in the sample. The V call is TRBV6-5, the J call TRBJ1-6; D uncertain. The CDR3 covers 14 residues. V gave up 4 bases and J gave up 8 bases, with 12 bases separating them. Per germline, CDR1 MNHEY and CDR2 SVGAGI. The CDR3 reads CASSSPRRYSPLHF. CDR3 DNA: TGTGCCAGCAGTTCCCCTAGAAGGTATTCACCCCTCCACTTT.

V and J are TRBV5-5 and TRBJ1-1; D is unclear. CDR1 SGHKS and CDR2 YYEKEE come from the germline V gene (reference sequence). V lost 4 bases to trimming and J lost 6 bases, with 13 bases between them. The CDR3 has 13 residues. The CDR3 DNA reads as TGTGCCAGCAGCGACCCACGACAACCTGAAGCTTTCTTT. Its protein product is CASSDPRQPEAFF.

The genes are TRBV7-9 and TRBJ2-7, with no clear D. V was pared by 1 base and J by 5 bases, with 12 bases between. Germline loops: CDR1 SEHNR, CDR2 FQNEAQ (reference sequence). The CDR3 length is 14 residues. The CDR3 loop is CASSLGPGSHEQYF. For the CDR3, the DNA is TGTGCCAGCAGCTTAGGGCCGGGTTCACACGAGCAGTACTTC.

The CDR3 sequence is CAWSRAFYSYEQYF. DNA for the CDR3: TGTGCCTGGAGTAGAGCCTTTTACTCCTACGAGCAGTACTTC. V is TRBV30 and J is TRBJ2-7; D unclear. The CDR3 runs to 14 residues. CDR1 GTSNPN and CDR2 SVGIG come from the germline V gene (reference sequence). V was trimmed by 2 bases and J by 0 bases, leaving 11 bases between them.

Details on this clone: At one of its ends the junction is not consistent with the germline gene, which may arise from a read error. This CDR3 is CPSSSNRLGVTEAFF. The CDR3 DNA reads as TGTCCCAGCAGCTCCAACAGACTAGGCGTCACTGAAGCTTTCTTT. The V gene is TRBV5-6, the J gene TRBJ1-1, with D unclear. Germline V lookup: CDR1 SGHDT, CDR2 YYEEEE. This CDR3 is built from 15 residues.